This T cell receptor beta chain was sequenced for a study of T cell responses to AZD1222 COVID-19 vaccine. General observations from the study: Increases in Spike-specific TCR breadth and depth were seen after two AZD1222 doses.

The table came from immunoSEQ multiplex PCR; TCRdb's copy has only in-frame clones and leaves some out. The sample shows just over 150,000 clones, around 85% of them seen only once. Note on this clone: Antigen: not known.

V shed 5 bases and J 4 bases; nucleotides not matched to a gene: 16. Germline V gene sequence: CDR1 MNHEY, CDR2 SMNVEV (reference sequence). The CDR3 is 18 residues long. Source: peripheral blood, taken after recovery from COVID-19. V is TRBV27 and J is TRBJ2-4, with 8 bases aligning to TRBD1. The clonotype comes from an adult who had recovered from COVID-19. The CDR3 region is CASSGLTGDAEKKNIQYF. CDR3 bases: TGTGCCAGCAGTGGCCTGACAGGGGATGCGGAAAAGAAAAACATTCAGTACTTC.